What follows describes a single T cell receptor (beta chain). The data were obtained in a study of cytomegalovirus exposure and HLA in healthy donors. Per the germline V gene, CDR1 is MRHNA and CDR2 is SNTAGT. V was cut by 2 bases and J by 4 bases, with 8 bases left in between. CDR3 length equals 13 residues. Sequencing was performed with immunoSEQ multiplex PCR; in TCRdb, only in-frame clones are kept and a portion is missing. The sample yields under 140,000 clones, approximately 89% seen once. This TCR came from a woman in her late teens or twenties in good health and CMV-seronegative. Source material: PBMCs. The rearrangement links TRBV6-4 to TRBJ2-5; D ambiguous. The CDR3 reads CASSDTHGETQYF. In DNA, the CDR3 is TGTGCCAGCAGTGACACCCACGGAGAGACCCAGTACTTC.